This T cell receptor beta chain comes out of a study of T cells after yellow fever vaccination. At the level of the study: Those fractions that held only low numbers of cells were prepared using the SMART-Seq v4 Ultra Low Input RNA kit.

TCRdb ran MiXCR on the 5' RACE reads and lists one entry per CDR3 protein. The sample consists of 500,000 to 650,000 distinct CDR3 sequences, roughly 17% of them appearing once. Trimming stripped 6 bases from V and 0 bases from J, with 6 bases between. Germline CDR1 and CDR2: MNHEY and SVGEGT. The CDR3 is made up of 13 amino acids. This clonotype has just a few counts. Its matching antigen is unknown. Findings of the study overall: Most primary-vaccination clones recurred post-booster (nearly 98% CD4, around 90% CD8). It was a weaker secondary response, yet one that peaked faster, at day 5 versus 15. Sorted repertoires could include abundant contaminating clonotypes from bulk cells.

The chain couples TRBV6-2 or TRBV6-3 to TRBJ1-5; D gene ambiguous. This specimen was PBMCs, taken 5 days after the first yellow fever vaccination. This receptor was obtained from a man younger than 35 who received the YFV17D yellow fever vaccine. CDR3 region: CASRGYSNQPQHF. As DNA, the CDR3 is TGTGCCAGCAGGGGCTATAGCAATCAGCCCCAGCATTTT.